Listed here are 13 T cell receptor beta chains from one sample, sequenced in a study of blood T cell repertoires in COVID-19. The table came from immunoSEQ multiplex PCR; TCRdb's copy has only in-frame clones and leaves some out. The data contain approximately 330,000 clones, 88% of them singletons. What was sequenced was peripheral blood. The receptors were sampled from a woman in her 50s with active or convalescent COVID-19.

This chain links TRBV5-1 with TRBJ2-3; tentatively, D is TRBD1 (6 bases). Trimming pared 0 bases from V and 4 bases from J, leaving 9 bases between. This CDR3 is 14 amino acids long. Germline V gives CDR1 SGHRS, CDR2 YFSETQ. In DNA form, the CDR3 reads TGCGCCAGCAGCTTGGAACAGGGTGCAGATACGCAGTATTTT. This codes for CASSLEQGADTQYF.

The chain uses TRBV19 and TRBJ1-1, with a weak D call TRBD1 (6 bases). Germline values: CDR1 LNHDA, CDR2 SQIVND (reference sequence). The CDR3 is made up of 14 amino acids. With 3 bases removed from V and 1 base from J, the gap between germline ends came to 9 bases. The CDR3 is CASSMGQPNTEAFF. The CDR3 DNA follows: TGTGCCAGTAGTATGGGACAACCGAACACTGAAGCTTTCTTT.

The V call is TRBV6-4, the J call TRBJ1-5; tentative D call: TRBD1 (5 bases). The V end lost 2 bases, the J end lost 0 bases, and 11 bases lay between the germline ends. Germline V gives CDR1 MRHNA, CDR2 SNTAGT. CDR3 length: 16 residues. CDR3 amino acids: CASSDDSAYSNQPQHF. The CDR3 DNA follows: TGTGCCAGCAGTGACGACAGTGCATATAGCAATCAGCCCCAGCATTTT.

V gene TRBV6-2 or TRBV6-3 combines with J gene TRBJ1-1; 9 bases match TRBD1. The CDR3 is made up of 13 amino acids. Germline V gene sequence: CDR1 MNHEY, CDR2 SVGEGT. The V gene end was trimmed by 6 bases and the J gene end by 11 bases; junction bases not matched to a gene: 10. CDR3 coding DNA: TGTGCCAGCAGCCAACGGTCGGGACAGGGCGCTTTCTTT. Its protein is CASSQRSGQGAFF.

This chain links TRBV4-3 with TRBJ1-1; D unclear. Germline V gene data show CDR1 as LGHNA and CDR2 as YSLEER. This CDR3 is 16 amino acids long. Between the trimmed V and J ends, which lost 1 base and 0 bases, there was a span of 12 bases. CDR3 bases: TGCGCCAGCAGCCAAGGGGCCGGGGTCATGAACACTGAAGCTTTCTTT. Its translation is CASSQGAGVMNTEAFF.

The V gene is TRBV7-8, the J gene TRBJ2-5, with unresolved D. In germline, CDR1 is SGHVS, CDR2 FQNEAQ. The CDR3 has 12 residues. The V end was cut by 5 bases, the J end by 6 bases, with 10 bases between. CDR3 residues: CASSPFSQTQYF. CDR3 coding DNA: TGTGCCAGCAGCCCCTTTAGCCAGACCCAGTACTTC.

CDR3 protein: CASRTRGQPYGYTF. CDR3 DNA: TGTGCCAGTAGGACCCGGGGACAGCCTTATGGCTACACCTTC. The chain recombines TRBV19 with TRBJ1-2; 7 bases line up with TRBD1. CDR1 LNHDA and CDR2 SQIVND come from the germline V gene (reference sequence). The CDR3 is 14 residues long. The trim removed 6 bases at V and 5 bases at J, leaving 9 bases unmatched.

The gene calls are TRBV9 and TRBJ2-1; 11 nucleotides agree with TRBD2. V gave up 4 bases and J gave up 9 bases; unmatched junction bases: 6. The germline gives CDR1 SGDLS, CDR2 YYNGEE. This CDR3 is built from 14 residues. The CDR3 sequence is CASSFSGRGSEQFF. The CDR3 bases are TGTGCCAGCAGCTTTAGCGGGAGGGGGTCTGAGCAGTTCTTC. Combining the CDR3 with reference TRBV9 and TRBJ2-1 gives the whole variable domain DSGVTQTPKHLITATGQRVTLRCSPRSGDLSVYWYQQSLDQGLQFLIQYYNGEERAKGNILERFSAQQFPDLHSELNLSSLELGDSALYFCASSFSGRGSEQFFGPGTRLTVL.

The CDR3, as DNA: TGTGCCAGCAGTGACGGAGGGAAGGGAGCCTATAATTCACCCCTCCACTTT. Protein product: CASSDGGKGAYNSPLHF. The chain joins TRBV25-1 to TRBJ1-6, with D hard to call. V dropped 3 bases and J dropped 2 bases, with 14 bases sitting between them. The germline V gene encodes CDR1 MGHDK and CDR2 SYGVNS. The length of the CDR3 is 17 residues.

The V call is TRBV7-2, the J call TRBJ1-4, with D maybe TRBD1 (6 bases). The V and J ends lost 1 base and 11 bases respectively, with 14 bases between them. CDR1 and CDR2 from the germline V gene are SGHTA and FQGNSA. The CDR3 has 14 residues. This chain's CDR3 is CASSLGLRQGKLFF. CDR3 DNA sequence: TGTGCCAGCAGCTTAGGGCTCAGGCAGGGGAAACTGTTTTTT.

V gene TRBV7-8 combines with J gene TRBJ2-3, with D possibly matching TRBD2 (5 bases). The V gene lost 2 bases and the J gene lost 2 bases, with 14 bases spanning the gap. The CDR3 has 16 amino acids. Germline-derived CDR1 and CDR2 are SGHVS and FQNEAQ. The DNA of the CDR3 is TGTGCCAGCAGCTTATCGGAACGGGGAGACACAGATACGCAGTATTTT. Its translation is CASSLSERGDTDTQYF.

The chain uses TRBV4-1 and TRBJ1-6, with 7 bases that match TRBD1. The CDR3 is 15 residues long. Germline V gives CDR1 MGHRA, CDR2 YSYEKL. Trimming removed 1 base from V and 6 bases from J; junction bases left unmatched: 3. The CDR3 coding sequence is TGCGCCAGCAGCCAAGGACAGGGACTTAATTCACCCCTCCACTTT. Translating gives CASSQGQGLNSPLHF.

This CDR3 is CATSDVGLPDNEQFF. The CDR3 nucleotides are TGTGCCACCAGTGATGTCGGACTGCCCGACAATGAGCAGTTCTTC. The rearrangement joins TRBV24-1 to TRBJ2-1, with D maybe TRBD2 (5 bases). V lost 3 bases and J lost 5, with 13 bases in between. CDR3 length: 15 residues. The germline CDR1 and CDR2 sequences are KGHDR and SFDVKD.